This T cell receptor beta chain was identified during a study of OX40 agonist ivuxolimab in advanced cancers. Regarding the research as a whole: The costimulatory receptor OX40 (CD134) was targeted by ivuxolimab, a fully human IgG2 agonistic monoclonal antibody. Intravenous ivuxolimab was administered to patients every 2 weeks at six dose levels: 0.01, 0.1, 0.3, 1.5, 3 and 10 mg/kg. Of the roughly 52 dose-escalation patients, hepatocellular carcinoma was present in roughly 19, melanoma in approximately 15, renal cell carcinoma in 9 and head and neck cancer in 9. In the dose-escalation cohort, 65% to 85% of patients were male, and the mean age was roughly 60 years with a range of roughly 20 to 79. Patients were allowed to have had prior anti-PD-1, anti-PD-L1 or anti-CTLA-4 therapy, and approximately 43% of the dose-escalation patients had previously received checkpoint inhibitors. Partial responses occurred in three dose-escalation patients: two with cutaneous melanoma and one with hepatocellular carcinoma. Peripheral TCRbeta sequencing was intended to test whether TCR sequence diversity was altered and clonal T-cell expansion was caused by ivuxolimab. The paper describes the monotherapy dose-escalation part (N of about 47 patients) of the phase I trial of ivuxolimab. General conclusions and limits of the study: Partial responders in the 0.1-3.0 mg/kg groups had among the lowest normalized peripheral clonal expansion, especially among CD8+ T cells. Which antigens the clonally expanded peripheral T cells were specific for was not determined. At doses of 0.1 to 3.0 mg/kg, clonal expansion of both CD4+ and CD8+ blood T cells was observed from baseline to week 6. After ivuxolimab, CD8+ T cells had more expanded clones than CD4+ T cells on average. Low levels of normalized T-cell clonal expansion were also shown by some nonresponding patients.

Genomic DNA was extracted from sorted cells for sequencing of the TCRbeta CDR3 region. The immunoSEQ Assay was used for sequencing of TCRbeta CDR3 regions. In TCRdb, the immuneACCESS table is reduced to in-frame sequences with V and J assigned. These tables do not hold every clone; where another copy was compared, an unresolved V gene accounts for under half, and the others remain unexplained. The sample yields some 74,000 clones; over 75% were counted once. Around 0.95% of the sample is taken by the ten largest. The trial excluded patients who had a history of autoimmune disease or were on systemic immunosuppression. Peripheral blood for TCR sequencing was collected from all dose cohorts at baseline, on cycle 4 day 1, and on cycle 7 day 1. Samples came from an open-label, multicenter, first-in-human phase I dose-escalation trial of ivuxolimab. Adults with locally advanced or metastatic melanoma, renal cell, hepatocellular, or head and neck squamous cell carcinoma were enrolled in the trial. Before TCR sequencing, CD4+ T cells and CD8+ T cells were sorted from peripheral blood as separate populations.

Spanning cysteine to phenylalanine, the CDR3 consists of 15 amino acids. Only the CDR3 portion is preserved as DNA: 45 bases, with reading frame beginning at the first base. In the germline V gene (reference sequence), CDR1 corresponds to MNHEY and CDR2 to SMNVEV. Trimming costs V 9 bases and J 1 base, and their ends lie 18 bases apart. Comments on this clone: Its antigen remains unidentified. No base qualities exist here, and no much larger clone lies one base off it.

This chain is built from TRBV27 and TRBJ1-1, and possibly TRBD1, on 5 matching bases. The material was CD4+ or CD8+ T cells sorted from blood, obtained in a trial of the OX40 agonist ivuxolimab. The receptor was isolated from an adult with an advanced solid tumor such as melanoma, head and neck, liver or kidney cancer. The CDR3 loop reads CASTTLGGGNTEAFF. The nucleotide sequence is TGTGCCAGTACTACCCTGGGGGGAGGGAACACTGAAGCTTTCTTT.